Detailed here is one TCR beta chain. This entry comes from a study of cytomegalovirus exposure and HLA in healthy donors. PCR used 60 Vbeta primers and 13 Jbeta primers. Repertoires were generated with immunoSEQ multiplex PCR, while TCRdb's copy carries only in-frame clones and drops some. The data show some 70,000 clones, and the top ten clones hold about 5%. Germline values: CDR1 ENHRY, CDR2 SYGVKD. CDR3 length equals 17 residues. V lost 0 bases to trimming and J lost 4 bases, with 18 bases between them. This receptor was taken from a man in his forties in good health and CMV-seronegative. This sequence joins TRBV10-3 and TRBJ1-1, with D perhaps TRBD1 (6 bases). Specimen: PBMCs. CDR3 sequence: CAISESGQGSRSTEAFF. The CDR3 DNA reads TGTGCCATCAGTGAGTCGGGCCAGGGGTCTAGGAGCACTGAAGCTTTCTTT.